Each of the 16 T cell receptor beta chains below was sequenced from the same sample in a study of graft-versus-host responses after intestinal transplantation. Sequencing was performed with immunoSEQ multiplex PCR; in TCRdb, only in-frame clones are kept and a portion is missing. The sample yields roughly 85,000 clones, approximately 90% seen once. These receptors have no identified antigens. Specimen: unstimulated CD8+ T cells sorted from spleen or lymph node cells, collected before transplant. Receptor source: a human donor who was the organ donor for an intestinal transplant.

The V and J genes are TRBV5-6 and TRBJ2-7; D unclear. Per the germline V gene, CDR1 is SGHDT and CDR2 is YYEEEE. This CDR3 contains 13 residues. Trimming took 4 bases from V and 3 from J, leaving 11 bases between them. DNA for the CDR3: TGTGCCAGCAGCCCGACCACCAACTACGAGCAGTACTTC. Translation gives CASSPTTNYEQYF. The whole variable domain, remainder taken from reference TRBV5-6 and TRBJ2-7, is DAGVTQSPTHLIKTRGQQVTLRCSPKSGHDTVSWYQQALGQGPQFIFQYYEEEERQRGNFPDRFSGHQFPNYSSELNVNALLLGDSALYLCASSPTTNYEQYFGPGTRLTVT.

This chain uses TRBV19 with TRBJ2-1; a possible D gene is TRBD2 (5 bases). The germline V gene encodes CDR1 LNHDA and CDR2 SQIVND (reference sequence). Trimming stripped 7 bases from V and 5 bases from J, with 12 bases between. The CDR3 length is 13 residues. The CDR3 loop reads CASNSGLHNEQFF. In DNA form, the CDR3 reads TGTGCCAGTAATTCCGGACTCCACAATGAGCAGTTCTTC.

DNA of the CDR3: TGTGCCTGGAGTCCGGACAGGGGGGGCTATGGCTACACCTTC. This sequence encodes CAWSPDRGGYGYTF. The gene calls are TRBV30 and TRBJ1-2, with TRBD1 matching 10 bases. The ends lost 2 bases at V and 4 bases at J; junction bases unmatched: 4. CDR3 size: 14 residues. Germline V CDR1 and CDR2: GTSNPN, SVGIG (reference sequence).

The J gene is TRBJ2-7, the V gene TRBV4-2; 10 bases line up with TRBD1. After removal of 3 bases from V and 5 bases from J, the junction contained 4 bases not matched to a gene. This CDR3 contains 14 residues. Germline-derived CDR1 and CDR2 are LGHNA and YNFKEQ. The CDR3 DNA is TGTGCCAGCAGCCAGGGACAGGGGTCCAACGAGCAGTACTTC. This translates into CASSQGQGSNEQYF.

The CDR3 DNA reads TGTGCCAGCAGCAGACAGGGGTGGACTGAAGCTTTCTTT. It translates to CASSRQGWTEAFF. V and J are TRBV6-6 and TRBJ1-1; 8 bases fit TRBD1. The CDR3 is made up of 13 amino acids. V dropped 6 bases and J dropped 5; count of bases not matched to a gene: 5. CDR1 and CDR2 (germline): MNHNY, SVGAGI (reference sequence).

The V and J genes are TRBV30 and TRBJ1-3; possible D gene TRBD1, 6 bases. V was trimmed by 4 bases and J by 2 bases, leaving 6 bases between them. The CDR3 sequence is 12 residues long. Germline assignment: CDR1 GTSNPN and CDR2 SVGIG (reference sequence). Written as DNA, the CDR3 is TGTGCCTGGAACAGGGCTGGAAACACCATATATTTT. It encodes CAWNRAGNTIYF.

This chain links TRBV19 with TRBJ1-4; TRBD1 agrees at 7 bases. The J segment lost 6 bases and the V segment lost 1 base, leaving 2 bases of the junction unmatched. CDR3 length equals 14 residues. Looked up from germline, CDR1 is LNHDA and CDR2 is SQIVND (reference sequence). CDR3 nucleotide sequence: TGTGCCAGTAGTATAGTAGGGGGCCATGAAAAACTGTTTTTT. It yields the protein CASSIVGGHEKLFF.

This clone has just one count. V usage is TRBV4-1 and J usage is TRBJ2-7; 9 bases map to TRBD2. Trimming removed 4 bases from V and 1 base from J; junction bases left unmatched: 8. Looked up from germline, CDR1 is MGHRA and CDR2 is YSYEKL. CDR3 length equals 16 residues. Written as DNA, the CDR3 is TGCGCCAGCAGCCTCCCACCCAGCGGGAGGTCCTACGAGCAGTACTTC. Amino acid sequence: CASSLPPSGRSYEQYF.

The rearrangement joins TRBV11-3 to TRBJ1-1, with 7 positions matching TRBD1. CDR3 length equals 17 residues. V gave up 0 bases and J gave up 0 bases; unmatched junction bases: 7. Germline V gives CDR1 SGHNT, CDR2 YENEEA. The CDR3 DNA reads TGTGCCAGCAGCTTAGAAGGCCAGGGGGGTATGAACACTGAAGCTTTCTTT. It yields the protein CASSLEGQGGMNTEAFF. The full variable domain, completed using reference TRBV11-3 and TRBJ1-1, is EAGVVQSPRYKIIEKKQPVAFWCNPISGHNTLYWYLQNLGQGPELLIRYENEEAVDDSQLPKDRFSAERLKGVDSTLKIQPAELGDSAVYLCASSLEGQGGMNTEAFFGQGTRLTVV.

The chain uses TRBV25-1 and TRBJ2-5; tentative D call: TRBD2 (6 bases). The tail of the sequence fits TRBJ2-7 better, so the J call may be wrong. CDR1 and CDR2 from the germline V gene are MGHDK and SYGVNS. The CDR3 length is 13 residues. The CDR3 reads CASSEFGGNEQYF. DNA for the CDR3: TGTGCCAGCAGTGAATTCGGAGGGAACGAGCAGTACTTC.

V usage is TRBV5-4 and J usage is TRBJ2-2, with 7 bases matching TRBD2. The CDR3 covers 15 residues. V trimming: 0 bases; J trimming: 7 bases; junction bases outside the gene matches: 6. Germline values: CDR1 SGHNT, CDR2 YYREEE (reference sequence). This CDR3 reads CASSLEGSGRGELFF. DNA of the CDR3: TGTGCCAGCAGCTTGGAAGGTAGCGGGCGCGGGGAGCTGTTTTTT.

CDR3 sequence (DNA): TGTGCCAGCAGCGCGGACAGGGGGATGTACTACGAGCAGTACTTC. Encoded protein: CASSADRGMYYEQYF. The V gene is TRBV7-9, the J gene TRBJ2-7; 10 nucleotides align to TRBD1. Germline trimming cut 5 bases from V and 3 bases from J; bases unmatched to any gene: 7. The CDR3 is 15 residues long. CDR1 is SEHNR and CDR2 is FQNEAQ in the germline V gene (reference sequence).

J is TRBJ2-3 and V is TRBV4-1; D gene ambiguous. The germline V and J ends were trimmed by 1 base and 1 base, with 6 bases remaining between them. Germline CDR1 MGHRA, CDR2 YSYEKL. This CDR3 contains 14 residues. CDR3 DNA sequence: TGCGCCAGCAGCCAAGCGAGAGGCACAGATACGCAGTATTTT. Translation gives CASSQARGTDTQYF.

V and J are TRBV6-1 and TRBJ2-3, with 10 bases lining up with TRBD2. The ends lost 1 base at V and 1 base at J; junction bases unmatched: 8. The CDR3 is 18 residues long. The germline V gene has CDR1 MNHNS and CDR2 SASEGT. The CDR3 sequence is CASSEVSRLAGGTDTQYF. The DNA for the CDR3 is TGTGCCAGCAGTGAAGTGAGTCGGCTAGCGGGAGGCACAGATACGCAGTATTTT.

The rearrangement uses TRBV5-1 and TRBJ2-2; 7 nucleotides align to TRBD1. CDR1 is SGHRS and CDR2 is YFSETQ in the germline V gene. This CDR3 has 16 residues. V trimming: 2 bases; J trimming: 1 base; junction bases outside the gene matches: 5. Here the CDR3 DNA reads TGCGCCAGCAGCTTTTCCGGGACAGAGAACACCGGGGAGCTGTTTTTT. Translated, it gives CASSFSGTENTGELFF.

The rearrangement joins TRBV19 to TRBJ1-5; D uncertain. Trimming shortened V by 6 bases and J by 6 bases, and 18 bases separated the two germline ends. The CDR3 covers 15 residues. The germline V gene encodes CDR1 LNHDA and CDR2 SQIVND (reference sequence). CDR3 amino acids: CASRFGEGLPQPQHF. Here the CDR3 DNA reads TGTGCCAGTAGATTCGGTGAAGGCCTACCTCAGCCCCAGCATTTT.